The 18 T cell receptor beta chains reported below all come from one sample, sequenced in a study of monozygotic twins with inflammatory bowel disease. TCRdb re-called the 5' RACE reads and shows each CDR3 protein once, DNA omitted. The sample has approximately 110,000 distinct CDR3 sequences; the top ten hold roughly 12%. The sequencing sample was made of blood. The receptors come from a human donor with ulcerative colitis or Crohn's disease, or a healthy co-twin of an affected twin (not recorded which).

The V gene is TRBV9, the J gene TRBJ1-1. Per the germline V gene, CDR1 is SGDLS and CDR2 is YYNGEE. There are 14 residues in the CDR3. Here the CDR3 reads CASSIFDRGTEAFF.

The V and J genes are TRBV7-2 and TRBJ2-3; as DNA is missing, the TRBD2 call by TCRdb cannot be tested. The CDR3 sequence is 16 residues long. Germline CDR1 and CDR2: SGHTA and FQGNSA. This CDR3 is CASSLEASGSTDTQYF.

The CDR3 loop reads CASSTQAGNTGELFF. V and J are TRBV7-2 and TRBJ2-2. Germline CDR1 is SGHTA and CDR2 is FQGNSA. This CDR3 is built from 15 residues.

The gene calls are TRBV14 and TRBJ2-7. Germline V gives CDR1 SGHDN, CDR2 FVKESK. The CDR3 consists of 15 residues. The CDR3 loop reads CASSQLYQRPYEQYF.

V is TRBV6-1 and J is TRBJ2-7; TCRdb's assignment of TRBD1 cannot be checked, as there is no DNA. CDR1 MNHNS and CDR2 SASEGT come from the germline V gene. The length of the CDR3 is 16 residues. CDR3 sequence: CASSEDATGETYEQYF.

The chain has TRBV12-3 or TRBV12-4 and TRBJ1-2; there is no DNA to check the TCRdb D call of TRBD1. CDR3 length: 15 residues. CDR3 sequence: CASSGLGTGGNGYTF.

V gene TRBV6-5 combines with J gene TRBJ2-2; TCRdb names TRBD1, which stays unverified in the absence of DNA. CDR1 and CDR2 from the germline V gene are MNHEY and SVGAGI. This CDR3 is built from 16 residues. The CDR3 is CASSSQRGTNTGELFF.

This chain uses TRBV27 with TRBJ1-1. This CDR3 is built from 15 residues. Germline V lookup: CDR1 MNHEY, CDR2 SMNVEV (reference sequence). The CDR3 loop is CASSLYTAMNTEAFF.

The chain employs TRBV12-3 or TRBV12-4 and TRBJ2-3; TCRdb's D gene call, TRBD2, goes unchecked for lack of DNA. This CDR3 is built from 16 residues. The CDR3 protein is CASRKLAGGPTDTQYF.

J is TRBJ1-5 and V is TRBV6-2 or TRBV6-3; TCRdb designates TRBD1, a call that cannot be tested without DNA. The CDR3 contains 18 residues. CDR1 is MNHEY, CDR2 SVGEGT, per germline. The CDR3 region is CASSYSLGQGGSNQPQHF.

CDR3 residues: CASRGTGNQPQHF. This chain uses TRBV12-3 or TRBV12-4 with TRBJ1-5; the TCRdb call, TRBD1, lacks DNA for checking. The CDR3 consists of 13 residues.

The chain uses TRBV7-8 and TRBJ2-1; there is no DNA to check the TCRdb D call of TRBD1. The CDR3 is 16 amino acids. Per the germline V gene, CDR1 is SGHVS and CDR2 is FQNEAQ. This CDR3 reads CASSLMWTGPINEQFF.

The chain has TRBV12-3 or TRBV12-4 and TRBJ2-5; TCRdb's assignment of TRBD1 cannot be checked, as there is no DNA. The CDR3 has 15 amino acids. This chain's CDR3 is CASSIRTGGPETQYF.

This chain joins TRBV9 and TRBJ2-1; without DNA, the TCRdb call of TRBD2 cannot be checked. This CDR3 spans 17 amino acids. Germline CDR1 reads SGDLS; CDR2 reads YYNGEE. CDR3: CASSAASGTSGGGEQFF.

The chain combines TRBV15 with TRBJ2-7. The CDR3 covers 16 residues. Looked up from germline, CDR1 is LNHNV and CDR2 is YYDKDF (reference sequence). CDR3 region: CATSREIMGDSYEQYF.

V is TRBV30 and J is TRBJ1-1; TCRdb outputs TRBD1, but without DNA this stays unchecked. Germline CDR1 and CDR2: GTSNPN and SVGIG (reference sequence). The CDR3 spans 13 residues. CDR3 protein: CAWSASGPTEAFF. The full variable domain, in which reference TRBV30 and TRBJ1-1 provide the parts outside the CDR3, is SQTIHQWPATLVQPVGSPLSLECTVEGTSNPNLYWYRQAAGRGLQLLFYSVGIGQISSEVPQNLSASRPQDRQFILSSKKLLLSDSGFYLCAWSASGPTEAFFGQGTRLTVV.

The chain is built from TRBV9 and TRBJ1-6. Germline CDR1 is SGDLS and CDR2 is YYNGEE. The CDR3 extends over 17 amino acids. CDR3 residues: CASSVGKGGSYNSPLHF.

The V gene is TRBV28, the J gene TRBJ2-2; as DNA is missing, the TRBD2 call by TCRdb cannot be tested. The CDR3 has 15 residues. CDR1 and CDR2 from the germline V gene are MDHEN and SYDVKM. CDR3 in amino acids: CASSLGLAATGELFF.